This T cell receptor beta chain was retrieved from a study of OX40 agonist ivuxolimab in advanced cancers. Study-wide context: The eligibility criteria allowed prior anti-PD-1, anti-PD-L1 or anti-CTLA-4 therapy, and about 40% had some.

Individuals having autoimmune disease history or systemic immunosuppression were not enrolled. Study-level points and caveats: On average, CD8+ T cells had more expanded clones than CD4+. Antigens targeted by the expanded peripheral T cells were not determined.

Comment on this clone: Its antigen is not identified.

This CDR3 region has 15 residues. Germline lookup yields CDR1 MNHEY and CDR2 SMNVEV (reference sequence). V lost 1 base to trimming and J lost 9 bases, with 18 bases between them. Using immunoSEQ multiplex PCR, the repertoire was profiled, and TCRdb retains in-frame clones only, with some absent. Among about 96,000 clones listed, around 80% were seen once. Sequenced material: CD4+ or CD8+ T cells sorted from blood, taken in a trial of the OX40 agonist ivuxolimab. This receptor was taken from an adult with an advanced solid tumor such as melanoma, head and neck, liver or kidney cancer. The chain recombines TRBV27 with TRBJ1-2, with a weak D call TRBD1 (5 bases). CDR3 sequence (DNA): TGTGCCAGCAGTTTATTAGTAGGAGGGGTAGATCGCTACACCTTC. Translated: CASSLLVGGVDRYTF.